The rows below give T cell receptor beta chains drawn from one sample of a study of T cell repertoires in cytomegalovirus infection. MiXCR, run by TCRdb on the reads, gives a single entry per CDR3 protein. The sample contains about 400,000 distinct CDR3 sequences, around 18% of which appear only once. Sequenced sample: PBMCs. These receptors were collected from a human donor in good health (CMV status not recorded). Some clones in this sample may be carry-over from other donors' samples. Both conserved end residues are part of each CDR3. The D gene is left open where the match is weak. Where a row states a size, it is once, few, many or the class of an expanded clone; other rows omit it.

J gene,V gene,CDR3 length,clone size,D gene,CDR3 protein,CDR3 DNA
TRBJ1-1,TRBV28,12,many,.,CASSLMGTEAFF,TGTGCCAGCAGTCTAATGGGCACTGAAGCTTTCTTT
TRBJ1-5,TRBV7-8,12,many,.,CASSLARGPQHF,TGTGCCAGCAGCTTAGCGCGGGGGCCCCAGCATTTT
TRBJ1-2,TRBV4-3,16,many,TRBD1,CASSRWGTASNYGYTF,TGCGCCAGCAGCCGATGGGGGACAGCCTCAAACTATGGCTACACCTTC
TRBJ2-1,TRBV28,13,.,TRBD1,CASAGQGINEQFF,TGTGCCAGCGCGGGACAGGGTATCAATGAGCAGTTCTTC
TRBJ2-1,TRBV3-1,11,few,.,CASSQEGEQFF,TGTGCCAGCAGCCAAGAGGGAGAGCAGTTCTTC
TRBJ2-1,TRBV4-1,15,.,.,CASSQDWALLNEQFF,TGCGCCAGCAGCCAAGATTGGGCCCTCCTAAATGAGCAGTTCTTC
TRBJ2-3,TRBV12-3/TRBV12-4,14,.,.,CASSLEVATDTQYF,TGTGCCAGCAGTTTAGAAGTAGCAACAGATACGCAGTATTTT
TRBJ1-1,TRBV7-8,14,many,.,CASSNPRGFTEAFF,TGTGCCAGCAGCAACCCGAGGGGTTTCACTGAAGCTTTCTTT
TRBJ1-2,TRBV5-4,14,few,.,CASSLVSESYGYTF,TGTGCCAGCAGCTTGGTTAGTGAGTCTTATGGCTACACCTTC
TRBJ2-1,TRBV7-2,15,many,.,CASSFNRASYNEQFF,TGTGCCAGCAGCTTTAACAGGGCGTCCTACAATGAGCAGTTCTTC
TRBJ2-1,TRBV12-3/TRBV12-4,17,few,.,CASSFQVGSISNNEQFF,TGTGCCAGCAGTTTTCAGGTCGGGAGTATTTCCAACAATGAGCAGTTCTTC
TRBJ2-1,TRBV11-3,15,few,.,CASSPDGPASNEQFF,TGTGCCAGCAGCCCCGATGGACCTGCGTCGAATGAGCAGTTCTTC
TRBJ1-2,TRBV19,14,.,TRBD1,CASSTRDREWGYTF,TGTGCCAGTAGTACCCGGGACAGAGAATGGGGCTACACCTTC
TRBJ2-5,TRBV10-3,13,few,.,CAISLGGQETQYF,TGTGCCATCAGTCTGGGGGGCCAAGAGACCCAGTACTTC
TRBJ2-5,TRBV28,14,few,.,CASSSPPSGETQYF,TGTGCCAGCAGCTCCCCCCCCAGCGGAGAGACCCAGTACTTC
TRBJ1-3,TRBV7-2,15,many,TRBD1,CASKRTGGTGNTIYF,TGTGCCAGCAAACGGACAGGGGGCACTGGAAACACCATATATTTT
TRBJ1-2,TRBV19,11,many,.,CASSEVYGYTF,TGTGCCAGCTCCGAAGTCTATGGCTACACCTTC
TRBJ1-3,TRBV18,14,.,.,CASSPPERGNTIYF,TGTGCCAGCTCACCACCAGAGAGAGGAAACACCATATATTTT
TRBJ2-5,TRBV11-3,15,many,TRBD1,CASSSTGDLQETQYF,TGTGCCAGCAGCTCCACAGGGGACCTGCAAGAGACCCAGTACTTC
TRBJ2-2,TRBV2,15,.,TRBD2,CASSWTSGFTGELFF,TGTGCCAGCAGTTGGACTAGCGGGTTCACCGGGGAGCTGTTTTTT
TRBJ2-3,TRBV25-1,15,many,.,CARNRRGQSTDTQYF,TGTGCCAGAAACCGGCGGGGACAGAGCACAGATACGCAGTATTTT
TRBJ2-1,TRBV7-2,15,.,.,CASSFITDSYNEQFF,TGTGCCAGCAGCTTTATTACCGACTCCTACAATGAGCAGTTCTTC
TRBJ1-2,TRBV12-3/TRBV12-4,15,.,.,CASSLFSGVGYGYTF,TGTGCCAGCAGTTTATTCTCTGGGGTCGGCTATGGCTACACCTTC
TRBJ2-5,TRBV7-2,15,.,TRBD2,CASSKTSGAQETQYF,TGTGCCAGCAGCAAAACTAGCGGGGCTCAAGAGACCCAGTACTTC
TRBJ1-2,TRBV7-8,15,many,.,CASSLEYVAVYGYTF,TGTGCCAGCAGCTTAGAGTACGTTGCCGTCTATGGCTACACCTTC
TRBJ1-1,TRBV29-1,13,.,.,CSVGSRGLTEAFF,TGCAGCGTTGGGTCCCGAGGTTTAACTGAAGCTTTCTTT
TRBJ2-5,TRBV7-6,16,many,.,CASSLNRLGRQETQYF,TGTGCCAGCAGCTTAAACAGGCTGGGACGACAAGAGACCCAGTACTTC
TRBJ1-6,TRBV4-1,16,few,TRBD1,CASSQLGTGRDSPLHF,TGCGCCAGCAGCCAACTAGGGACAGGGAGGGATTCACCCCTCCACTTT
TRBJ2-2,TRBV6-6,16,many,TRBD2,CASSYGEGRGTGELFF,TGTGCCAGCAGTTACGGGGAGGGCCGGGGGACCGGGGAGCTGTTTTTT
TRBJ2-2,TRBV20-1,16,few,TRBD2,CSALKGSGRAVGELFF,TGCAGTGCTTTAAAAGGGAGCGGGAGGGCTGTTGGGGAGCTGTTTTTT
TRBJ2-1,TRBV27,14,few,TRBD2,CASRLAGGNTEQFF,TGTGCCAGCAGACTAGCGGGAGGTAACACTGAGCAGTTCTTC
TRBJ2-5,TRBV12-3/TRBV12-4,14,many,.,CASSSPGPQETQYF,TGTGCCAGCAGTTCTCCGGGGCCCCAAGAGACCCAGTACTTC
TRBJ2-1,TRBV4-1,19,.,TRBD2,CASSQGPVRLAGVDYEQFF,TGCGCCAGCAGCCAAGGCCCGGTCCGACTAGCGGGAGTGGATTATGAGCAGTTCTTC
TRBJ1-4,TRBV7-6,15,few,.,CASSLEAGRDEKLFF,TGTGCCAGCAGCTTAGAAGCAGGGAGGGATGAAAAACTGTTTTTT
TRBJ2-3,TRBV27,14,many,.,CASSFSGATDTQYF,TGTGCCAGCAGTTTCTCGGGAGCGACAGATACGCAGTATTTT
TRBJ2-3,TRBV28,15,few,TRBD2,CASNPSAGGTDTQYF,TGTGCCAGCAATCCCTCAGCGGGAGGCACAGATACGCAGTATTTT
TRBJ2-5,TRBV6-5,15,.,.,CASRTGTRGSETQYF,TGTGCCAGCCGGACCGGGACACGGGGCTCGGAGACCCAGTACTTC
TRBJ2-1,TRBV7-9,16,few,TRBD2,CASSPAERGLTDEQFF,TGTGCCAGCAGCCCTGCCGAGCGGGGATTAACCGATGAGCAGTTCTTC
TRBJ2-6,TRBV7-9,15,.,.,CASSRTGSGANVLTF,TGTGCCAGCAGCCGCACAGGGTCTGGGGCCAACGTCCTGACTTTC
TRBJ2-2,TRBV7-6,20,many,TRBD2,CASSPAGDQIIRRNTGELFF,TGTGCCAGCAGCCCCGCGGGGGACCAGATAATTAGACGAAACACCGGGGAGCTGTTTTTT
TRBJ2-7,TRBV20-1,15,.,.,CSARSGLLSSYEQYF,TGCAGTGCTAGATCGGGACTCCTTTCCTCCTACGAGCAGTACTTC
TRBJ2-1,TRBV2,15,.,TRBD2,CASRSGTSGTGEQFF,TGTGCCAGCAGATCCGGGACTAGCGGGACTGGGGAGCAGTTCTTC
TRBJ2-7,TRBV7-2,13,many,.,CASSTSWDYEQYF,TGTGCCAGCAGCACTTCCTGGGACTACGAGCAGTACTTC
TRBJ2-3,TRBV10-3,16,.,.,CAISDRDKKFTDTQYF,TGTGCCATCAGTGACCGGGACAAAAAGTTCACAGATACGCAGTATTTT
TRBJ1-1,TRBV7-2,14,many,TRBD1,CASSLTGRDTEAFF,TGTGCCAGCAGCCTGACAGGGAGGGACACTGAAGCTTTCTTT
TRBJ2-7,TRBV6-5,12,.,.,CASRASPYEQYF,TGTGCCAGCAGGGCCTCCCCCTACGAGCAGTACTTC
TRBJ1-1,TRBV20-1,15,.,.,CSARPWNSTDTEAFF,TGCAGTGCTAGACCCTGGAACAGCACGGACACTGAAGCTTTCTTT
TRBJ2-3,TRBV7-8,13,many,.,CASSLPRTDTQYF,TGTGCCAGCAGCTTACCTCGCACAGATACGCAGTATTTT
TRBJ2-1,TRBV4-1,13,.,TRBD2,CASSQVTAGEQFF,TGCGCCAGCAGCCAAGTAACAGCGGGGGAGCAGTTCTTC
TRBJ1-1,TRBV12-5,15,.,.,CASGLVISRNTEAFF,TGTGCTAGTGGTTTGGTAATCAGCCGAAACACTGAAGCTTTCTTT